These 18 T cell receptor beta chains were sequenced from one sample in a study of radiotherapy plus CTLA-4 blockade in lung cancer. Assay: immunoSEQ multiplex PCR; the TCRdb copy retains only in-frame clones and omits some. The repertoire holds around 30,000 clones, with over 70% as singletons. The sequencing here drew on peripheral blood, taken from a patient treated with radiotherapy plus ipilimumab. These TCRs come from a human donor with non-small cell lung cancer that progressed on radiotherapy plus ipilimumab.

This chain uses TRBV5-4 with TRBJ2-2, with 8 bases lining up with TRBD2. This CDR3 region has 15 residues. CDR1 is SGHNT and CDR2 is YYREEE in the germline V gene (reference sequence). Trimming removed 0 bases from V and 5 bases from J; junction bases left unmatched: 3. The chain's CDR3 is CASSLAGRGTGELFF. CDR3 bases: TGTGCCAGCAGCTTGGCCGGGAGGGGAACCGGGGAGCTGTTTTTT.

V is TRBV28 and J is TRBJ1-5; D is ambiguous. This CDR3 contains 15 residues. Trimming cost V 6 bases and J 5 bases, with 17 bases left between them. CDR1 is MDHEN and CDR2 is SYDVKM in the germline V gene. The CDR3 nucleotides read TGTGCCAGCAGCACCAGGACCGCGGTCCATCAGCCCCAGCATTTT. It is translated as CASSTRTAVHQPQHF.

The chain couples TRBV7-9 to TRBJ1-2, with TRBD1 identical over 9 bases. Germline V lookup: CDR1 SEHNR, CDR2 FQNEAQ (reference sequence). The CDR3 runs 12 residues. Trimming took 5 bases from V and 8 from J; bases not matched to a gene: 3. Here the CDR3 DNA reads TGTGCCAGCAGCCATGGACAGGGGGGCTACACCTTC. This translates into CASSHGQGGYTF.

V is TRBV7-8 and J is TRBJ2-1; TRBD1 aligns across 7 bases. Germline V CDR1 and CDR2: SGHVS, FQNEAQ. This CDR3 spans 13 amino acids. V shed 5 bases and J 8 bases; nucleotides not matched to a gene: 6. DNA for the CDR3: TGTGCCAGCAGCCCCGGACAGGTCCATGAGCAGTTCTTC. Protein product: CASSPGQVHEQFF.

This clone appeared once. J is TRBJ2-1 and V is TRBV7-2; the D gene is possibly TRBD1 (5 bases). The CDR3 loop spans 14 amino acids. V lost 0 bases and J lost 8, with 11 bases in between. Germline-derived CDR1 and CDR2 are SGHTA and FQGNSA. The CDR3 is CASSLARQSDEQFF. CDR3 nucleotide sequence: TGTGCCAGCAGCTTAGCGCGACAGAGCGATGAGCAGTTCTTC.

The rearrangement joins TRBV28 to TRBJ1-6, with 9 bases fitting TRBD1. Per the germline V gene, CDR1 is MDHEN and CDR2 is SYDVKM. The CDR3 is made up of 16 amino acids. V gave up 4 bases and J gave up 11 bases; unmatched junction bases: 12. DNA of the CDR3: TGTGCCAGCAGTTCTTTTCAACAGGGGGCGACGGCACCCCTCCACTTT. Its translation: CASSSFQQGATAPLHF. Complete variable domain (other parts from reference TRBV28 and TRBJ1-6): DVKVTQSSRYLVKRTGEKVFLECVQDMDHENMFWYRQDPGLGLRLIYFSYDVKMKEKGDIPEGYSVSREKKERFSLILESASTNQTSMYLCASSSFQQGATAPLHFGNGTRLTVT.

The chain is built from TRBV7-7 and TRBJ2-1; no clear D gene. The CDR3 consists of 16 residues. Germline V gene lookup returns CDR1 SSHAT and CDR2 FNYEAQ (reference sequence). V was pared by 1 base and J by 3 bases, with 13 bases between. This CDR3 is CASSLGLTFDYNEQFF. CDR3 DNA sequence: TGTGCCAGCAGCTTAGGACTCACCTTTGACTACAATGAGCAGTTCTTC.

The gene calls are TRBV19 and TRBJ1-1; the match to TRBD1 covers 11 bases. The CDR3 consists of 15 residues. Germline CDR1 is LNHDA and CDR2 is SQIVND (reference sequence). V shed 7 bases and J 0 bases; nucleotides not matched to a gene: 4. As DNA, the CDR3 is TGTGCCAGTACCGGGACAGGGGGGATGAACACTGAAGCTTTCTTT. Protein: CASTGTGGMNTEAFF. The full variable domain, its missing parts supplied by reference TRBV19 and TRBJ1-1, is DGGITQSPKYLFRKEGQNVTLSCEQNLNHDAMYWYRQDPGQGLRLIYYSQIVNDFQKGDIAEGYSVSREKKESFPLTVTSAQKNPTAFYLCASTGTGGMNTEAFFGQGTRLTVV.

The chain recombines TRBV28 with TRBJ1-3; no firm D call. The CDR3 loop spans 15 amino acids. The germline V and J ends were trimmed by 5 bases and 1 base, with 12 bases remaining between them. Germline CDR1 is MDHEN and CDR2 is SYDVKM. CDR3 coding DNA: TGTGCCAGCAGTCCGCCGGGGAGGTCTGGAAACACCATATATTTT. Its translation: CASSPPGRSGNTIYF.

The count of this clone is one. V usage is TRBV7-8 and J usage is TRBJ2-2; 8 bases line up with TRBD1. The CDR3 spans 16 residues. Losses at the gene ends were 3 bases for V and 6 bases for J; bases not matched to a gene: 9. Germline V gives CDR1 SGHVS, CDR2 FQNEAQ. The CDR3 DNA is TGTGCCAGCAGCTTGGTCCGGGACAGGTCGTCCGGGGAGCTGTTTTTT. Translation: CASSLVRDRSSGELFF.

This chain joins TRBV6-5 and TRBJ1-2; D unresolved. CDR1 is MNHEY and CDR2 is SVGAGI in the germline V gene. V gave up 6 bases and J gave up 4 bases, with 6 bases separating them. The CDR3 is made up of 11 amino acids. In DNA form, the CDR3 reads TGTGCCAGCAGGCGGGGCTATGGCTACACCTTC. Translation: CASRRGYGYTF.

V is TRBV10-2 and J is TRBJ2-7; 8 bases map to TRBD1. Per the germline V gene, CDR1 is WSHSY and CDR2 is SAAADI. V dropped 3 bases and J dropped 2; count of bases not matched to a gene: 3. The CDR3 loop spans 14 amino acids. CDR3 bases: TGCGCCAGCAGTGACCTGGACAGGGCCTACGAGCAGTACTTC. It encodes CASSDLDRAYEQYF.

This clone was recorded only once. The CDR3 is CASSYLPPGQGDYGYTF. The CDR3 DNA reads as TGTGCCAGCAGTTATCTACCCCCGGGACAGGGAGACTATGGCTACACCTTC. J is TRBJ1-2 and V is TRBV6-9; TRBD1 agrees at 9 bases. The CDR3 contains 17 residues. Germline assignment: CDR1 MNHGY and CDR2 SVAAGI. V gave up 2 bases and J gave up 3 bases; unmatched junction bases: 10.

This clone was recorded once. The gene calls are TRBV15 and TRBJ2-7, with 7 nucleotides matching TRBD1. The junction had 12 bases not matched to a gene; V was cut back by 1 base and J by 0 bases. The CDR3 has 18 residues. The V gene's germline CDR1 is LNHNV and CDR2 YYDKDF (reference sequence). DNA for the CDR3: TGTGCCACCAGCAGAGTTGGGGGCCACAGGGGATCCTCCTACGAGCAGTACTTC. Its protein is CATSRVGGHRGSSYEQYF.

This rearrangement joins TRBV27 to TRBJ2-1; no firm D call. Trimming took 0 bases from V and 6 from J, leaving 12 bases between them. The CDR3 extends over 15 amino acids. Germline V gene lookup returns CDR1 MNHEY and CDR2 SMNVEV (reference sequence). The CDR3 loop is CASSLSPDRRNEQFF. In nucleotides, the CDR3 is TGTGCCAGCAGTTTATCCCCGGACCGACGCAATGAGCAGTTCTTC.

This rearrangement joins TRBV27 to TRBJ2-3; 7 bases map to TRBD2. V was clipped by 5 bases and J by 8 bases; unmatched bases: 10. Germline values: CDR1 MNHEY, CDR2 SMNVEV (reference sequence). The CDR3 spans 14 residues. CDR3 nucleotide sequence: TGTGCCAGCAGTCCCGGGACTATAACGGGTACGCAGTATTTT. It specifies CASSPGTITGTQYF.

The chain joins TRBV7-9 to TRBJ1-1, with D perhaps matching TRBD1 (6 bases). The CDR3 is 15 amino acids. Trimming removed 5 bases from V and 7 bases from J, with 20 bases in between. Germline CDR1 and CDR2: SEHNR and FQNEAQ (reference sequence). CDR3 DNA sequence: TGTGCCAGCAGCCGAGGGGGGAATCTTGTGAGTGAAGCTTTCTTT. Encoded protein: CASSRGGNLVSEAFF.

The V call is TRBV2, the J call TRBJ2-1, with a tentative D call TRBD1 (6 bases). V dropped 8 bases and J dropped 6 bases, with 14 bases sitting between them. CDR1 is SNHLY, CDR2 FYNNEI, per germline. There are 13 residues in the CDR3. The CDR3 spells CASGGQVGNEQFF. CDR3 DNA sequence: TGTGCCAGCGGGGGACAAGTGGGCAATGAGCAGTTCTTC.